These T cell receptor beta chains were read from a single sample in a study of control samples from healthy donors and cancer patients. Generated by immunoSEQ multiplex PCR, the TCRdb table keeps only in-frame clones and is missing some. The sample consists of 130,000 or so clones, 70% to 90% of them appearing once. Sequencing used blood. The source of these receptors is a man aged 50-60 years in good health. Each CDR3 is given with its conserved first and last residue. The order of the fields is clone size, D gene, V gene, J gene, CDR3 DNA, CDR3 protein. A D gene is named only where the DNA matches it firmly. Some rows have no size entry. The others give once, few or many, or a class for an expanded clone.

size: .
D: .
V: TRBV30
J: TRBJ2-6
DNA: TGTGCCTGCCCGTTCGGGGGGCGCGGGATTTCTGGGGCCAACGTCCTGACTTTC
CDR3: CACPFGGRGISGANVLTF

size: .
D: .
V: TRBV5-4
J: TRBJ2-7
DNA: TGTGCCAGCAGCTTGGCACAGGGCTCGGGTAACGAGCAGTACTTC
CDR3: CASSLAQGSGNEQYF

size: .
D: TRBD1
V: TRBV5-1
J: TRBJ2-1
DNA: TGCGCCAGCAGCCCGGGACAGGGTGGGAATGAGCAGTTCTTC
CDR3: CASSPGQGGNEQFF

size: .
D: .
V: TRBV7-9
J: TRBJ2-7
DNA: TGTGCCAGCTCCGGGCCGGCGTTTTTGGAGCAGTACTTC
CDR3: CASSGPAFLEQYF

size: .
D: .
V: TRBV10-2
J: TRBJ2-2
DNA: TGCGCCAGCAGTGAGTCTGGGGCTACCGGGGAGCTGTTTTTT
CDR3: CASSESGATGELFF

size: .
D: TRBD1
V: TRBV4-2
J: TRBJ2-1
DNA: TGTGCCAGCAGCCAAGAGTCCGGGACAGGGAGAAGAAATGAGCAGTTCTTC
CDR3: CASSQESGTGRRNEQFF

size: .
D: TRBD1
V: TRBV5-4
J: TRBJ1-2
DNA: TGTGCCAGCAGCTCCGGACAGGACTTATATGGCTACACCTTC
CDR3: CASSSGQDLYGYTF

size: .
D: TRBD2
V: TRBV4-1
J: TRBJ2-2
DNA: TGCGCCAGCAGCCAAGATGGACCGGGGGGACGCCCCGGGGAGCTGTTTTTT
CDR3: CASSQDGPGGRPGELFF

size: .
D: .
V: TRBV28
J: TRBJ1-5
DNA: TGTGCCAGCAGACTTGCCCCTCTTTCCAGGCAGCCCCAGCATTTT
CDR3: CASRLAPLSRQPQHF

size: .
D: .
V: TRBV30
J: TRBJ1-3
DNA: TGTGCCTGGAGTTCGACAATGGGGACGGCCTCTGGAAACACCATATATTTT
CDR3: CAWSSTMGTASGNTIYF

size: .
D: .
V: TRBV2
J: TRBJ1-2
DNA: TGTGCCAGCAGACCTACAGGGAGCTCGGGCTACACCTTC
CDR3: CASRPTGSSGYTF

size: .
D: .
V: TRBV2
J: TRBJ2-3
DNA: TGTGCCAGCACCCGACAGGATTCTAGCACAGATACGCAGTATTTT
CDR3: CASTRQDSSTDTQYF

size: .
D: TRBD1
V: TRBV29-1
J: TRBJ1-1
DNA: TGCAGCGGGGGACAGTTGAACACTGAAGCTTTCTTT
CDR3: CSGGQLNTEAFF

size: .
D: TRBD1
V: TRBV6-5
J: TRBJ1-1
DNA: TGTGCCAGCAGTTACTCGTCAGGGGGAACTGAAGCTTTCTTT
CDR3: CASSYSSGGTEAFF

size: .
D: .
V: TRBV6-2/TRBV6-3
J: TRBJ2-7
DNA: TGTGCCAGCAGTCAACTTTCCTACGAGCAGTACTTC
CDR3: CASSQLSYEQYF

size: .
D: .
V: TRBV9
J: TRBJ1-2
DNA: TGTGCCAGCAGCGCCACACAGGGAGGGAAGTATGGCTACACCTTC
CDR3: CASSATQGGKYGYTF

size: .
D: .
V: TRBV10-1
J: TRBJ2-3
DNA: TGCGCCAGCAGTGAGGATGGCCCAGATACGCAGTATTTT
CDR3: CASSEDGPDTQYF

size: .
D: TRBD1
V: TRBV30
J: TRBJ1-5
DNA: TGTGCCTGGAGTGAAAACAGGGGTGGGGATCAGCCCCAGCATTTT
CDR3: CAWSENRGGDQPQHF

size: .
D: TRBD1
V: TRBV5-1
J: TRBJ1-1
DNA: TGCGCCAGCAGCTCTTGGACAGGGGCGAACACTGAAGCTTTCTTT
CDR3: CASSSWTGANTEAFF

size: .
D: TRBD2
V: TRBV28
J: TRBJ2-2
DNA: TGTGCCAGCAGTACCTTCGGGTTAGCGGGGGGCTACACCGGGGAGCTGTTTTTT
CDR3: CASSTFGLAGGYTGELFF

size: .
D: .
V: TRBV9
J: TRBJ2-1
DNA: TGTGCCAGCAGCGGCGGGACAAACATATACAATGAGCAGTTCTTC
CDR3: CASSGGTNIYNEQFF

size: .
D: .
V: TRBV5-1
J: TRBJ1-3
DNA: TGCGCCAGCAGCTTGGGCCTAACGAGGGTTGGAAACACCATATATTTT
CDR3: CASSLGLTRVGNTIYF

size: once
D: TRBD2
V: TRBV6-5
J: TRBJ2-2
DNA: TGTGCCAGCAGCAGGGGACTAGCGGGGACCGGGGAGCTGTTTTTT
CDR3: CASSRGLAGTGELFF

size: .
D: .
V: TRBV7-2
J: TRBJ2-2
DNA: TGTGCCAGCAGCCGGAGCGGCACCGGGGAGCTGTTTTTT
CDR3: CASSRSGTGELFF

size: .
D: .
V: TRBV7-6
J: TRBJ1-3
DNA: TGTGCCAGCAGCCGCAGGGGAACTGGTCTCTCTGGAAACACCATATATTTT
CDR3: CASSRRGTGLSGNTIYF

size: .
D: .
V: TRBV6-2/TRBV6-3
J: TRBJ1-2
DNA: TGTGCCAGCAGTTACGCCGGGACCGGTAGGGGCTATGGCTACACCTTC
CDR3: CASSYAGTGRGYGYTF

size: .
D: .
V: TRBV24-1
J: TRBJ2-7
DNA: TGTGCCACCAGTGTAGATTACCGGGGGTTCGACGAGCAGTACTTC
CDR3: CATSVDYRGFDEQYF

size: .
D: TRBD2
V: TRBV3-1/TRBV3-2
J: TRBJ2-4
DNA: TGTGCCAGCAGCCAGGGGGGGAGCGGCCCACCGTACTTC
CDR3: CASSQGGSGPPYF

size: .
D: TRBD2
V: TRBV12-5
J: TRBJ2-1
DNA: TGTGCTAGTGGTTTGAGACTAGCGGGGCGGCTCGATGAGCAGTTCTTC
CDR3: CASGLRLAGRLDEQFF

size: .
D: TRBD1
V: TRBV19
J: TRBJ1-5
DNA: TGTGCCAGTAGTATACGGACAGGGCTTAGCAATCAGCCCCAGCATTTT
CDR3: CASSIRTGLSNQPQHF

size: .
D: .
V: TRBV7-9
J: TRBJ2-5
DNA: TGTGCCAGCAGCTTAGCGCTAACAGGGAGGGGACAAGAGACCCAGTACTTC
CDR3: CASSLALTGRGQETQYF

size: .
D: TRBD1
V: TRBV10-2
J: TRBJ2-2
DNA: TGCGCCAGCAGTGGACAGGGGAACACCGGGGAGCTGTTTTTT
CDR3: CASSGQGNTGELFF

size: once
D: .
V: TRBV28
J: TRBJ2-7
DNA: TGTGCCAGCAGTTTTCGAACATCCGAGCAGTACTTC
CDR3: CASSFRTSEQYF

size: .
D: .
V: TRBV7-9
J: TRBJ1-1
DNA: TGTGCCAGCAGCCCGACTCGATTAAGGAACACTGAAGCTTTCTTT
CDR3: CASSPTRLRNTEAFF

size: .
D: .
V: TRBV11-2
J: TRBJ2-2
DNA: TGTGCCACCTCCATTGGGGGGCTGGCCGGGGAGCTGTTTTTT
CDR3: CATSIGGLAGELFF

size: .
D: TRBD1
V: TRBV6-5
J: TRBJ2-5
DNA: TGTGCCAGCAGTTACGACAGGGGGGTTTACCAAGAGACCCAGTACTTC
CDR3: CASSYDRGVYQETQYF

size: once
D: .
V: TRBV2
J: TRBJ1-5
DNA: TGTGCCAGCAAACAGGGAACGAGCAATCAGCCCCAGCATTTT
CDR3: CASKQGTSNQPQHF

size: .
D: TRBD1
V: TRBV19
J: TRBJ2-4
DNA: TGTGCCAGTAGTATAGACCCGGACAGGGCGAACATTCAGTACTTC
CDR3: CASSIDPDRANIQYF

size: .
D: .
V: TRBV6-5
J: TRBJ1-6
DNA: TGTGCCAGTCAAAAAGGGTCCTATAATTCACCCCTCCACTTT
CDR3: CASQKGSYNSPLHF

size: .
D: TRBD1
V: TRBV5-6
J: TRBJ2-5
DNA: TGTGCCAGCAGCCCCGGACAGGGTGTTACCCAGTACTTC
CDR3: CASSPGQGVTQYF

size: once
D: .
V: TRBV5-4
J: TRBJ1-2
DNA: TGTGCCAGCAGCCCGTACGGGCACTATGGCTACACCTTC
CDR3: CASSPYGHYGYTF

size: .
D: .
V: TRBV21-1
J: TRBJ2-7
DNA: TGTGCCAGCAGCAAAGCGCAAGTGGAGGCTGAGGAGTACGAGCAGTACTTC
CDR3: CASSKAQVEAEEYEQYF

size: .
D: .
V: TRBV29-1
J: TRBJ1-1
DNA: TGCAGCGTTTTGTGGGGAGGAAGCACTGAAGCTTTCTTT
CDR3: CSVLWGGSTEAFF

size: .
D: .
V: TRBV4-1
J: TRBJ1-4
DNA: TGCGCCAGCAGCCAAGGACAGATCAATGAAAAACTGTTTTTT
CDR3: CASSQGQINEKLFF

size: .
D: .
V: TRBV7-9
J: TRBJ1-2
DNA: TGTGCCAGCAGCTTAGACAGCCTGGCGTGCACCTTC
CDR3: CASSLDSLACTF

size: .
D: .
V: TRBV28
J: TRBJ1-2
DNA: TGTGCCAGCAGTCAAGCACCCGACTATGGCTACACCTTC
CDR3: CASSQAPDYGYTF

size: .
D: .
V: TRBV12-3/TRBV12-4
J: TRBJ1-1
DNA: TGTGCCAGCAGTTTTAGTTGGGGCACTGAAGCTTTCTTT
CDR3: CASSFSWGTEAFF

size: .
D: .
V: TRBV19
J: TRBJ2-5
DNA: TGTGCCAGTAGTATGAACACCCAAGAGACCCAGTACTTC
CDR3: CASSMNTQETQYF

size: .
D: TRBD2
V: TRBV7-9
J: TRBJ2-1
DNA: TGTGCCAGCAGCAAGAACTCCCCGGCGGTAGCGGGGGGAGGGCAGTTCTTC
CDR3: CASSKNSPAVAGGGQFF

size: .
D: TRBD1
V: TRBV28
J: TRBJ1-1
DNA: TGTGCCAGTAAAAACGACAGGGTCAACCCTGAAGCTTTCTTT
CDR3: CASKNDRVNPEAFF

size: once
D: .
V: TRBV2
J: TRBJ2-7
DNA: TGTGCCAGCAGGTCCACCGGGACACAGGGTGAGCAGTACTTC
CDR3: CASRSTGTQGEQYF

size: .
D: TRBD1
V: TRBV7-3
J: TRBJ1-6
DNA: TGTGCCAGCAGCTTAACTCGTGCGGGACAGGGAAAATTTTTGTCACCCCTCCACTTT
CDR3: CASSLTRAGQGKFLSPLHF

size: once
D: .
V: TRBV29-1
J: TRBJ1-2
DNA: TGCAGCGTTGGAGACAGACCCCCTTATGGCTACACCTTC
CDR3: CSVGDRPPYGYTF

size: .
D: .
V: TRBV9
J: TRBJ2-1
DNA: TGTGCCAGCAGCGTAGGCGGACTAAAGGCCAATGAGCAGTTCTTC
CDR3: CASSVGGLKANEQFF

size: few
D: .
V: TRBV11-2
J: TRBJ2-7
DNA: TGTGCCAGCAGCTCCCAACTAAGGACCGGCGCCTACGAGCAGTACTTC
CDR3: CASSSQLRTGAYEQYF